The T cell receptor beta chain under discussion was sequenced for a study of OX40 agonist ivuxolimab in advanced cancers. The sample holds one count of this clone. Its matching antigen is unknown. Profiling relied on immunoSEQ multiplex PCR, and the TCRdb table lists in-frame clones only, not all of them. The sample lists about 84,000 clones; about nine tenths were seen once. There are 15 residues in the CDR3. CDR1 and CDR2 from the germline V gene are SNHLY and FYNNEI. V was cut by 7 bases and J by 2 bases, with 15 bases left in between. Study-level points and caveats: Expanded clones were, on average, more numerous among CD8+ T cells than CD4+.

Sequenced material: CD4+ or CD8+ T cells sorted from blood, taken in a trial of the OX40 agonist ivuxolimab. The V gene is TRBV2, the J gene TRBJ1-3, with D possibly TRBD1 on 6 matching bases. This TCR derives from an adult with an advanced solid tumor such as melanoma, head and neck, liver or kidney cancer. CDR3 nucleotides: TGTGCCAGCACCGCAGGGACATCACCTGGAAACACCATATATTTT. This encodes CASTAGTSPGNTIYF.